This T cell receptor (beta chain) was found in a study of metastatic and nonmetastatic thyroid tumors. Across the study: For malignant and benign thyroid patients, tumor or nodule tissue and blood were the sources whose repertoires were compared.

Original methodology: Between-group CDR3 differences, defined by clinicopathological status, yielded a distant-metastasis classifier for papillary thyroid cancer. TCRdb used MiXCR to call clones anew from the PCR reads. The V and J calls were determined by TCRdb, not by the authors. The sample consists of under 25,000 clones, 27% of them appearing once. This clone rates as medium-sized. What it recognizes is unknown. The V and J ends lost 6 bases and 0 bases, in that order; junction bases with no gene match: 8. Germline V gene lookup returns CDR1 MNHNS and CDR2 SASEGT. This CDR3 region has 15 residues. Study results and caveats: Malignant tumors reportedly showed significantly higher TCR beta diversity than benign nodules in both blood and tumor.

Ahead of thyroid surgery, no patient had received treatment of any kind. The TCR comes from a female donor with papillary thyroid cancer or a benign thyroid nodule (not recorded which). Some clones in this sample may be carry-over from other donors' samples. V is TRBV6-1 and J is TRBJ2-7, with 7 bases that match TRBD2. The material sequenced was blood. The CDR3 spells CASSSTSDSSYEQYF. The CDR3 DNA follows: TGTGCCAGCAGCAGCACTAGCGATTCCTCCTACGAGCAGTACTTC.